This T cell receptor (beta chain) was recorded in a study of blood T cell repertoires in COVID-19 (dated by TCRdb to 2020 to 2021). Notes on the research overall: Samples covering the acute and convalescent phases of COVID-19 were provided by collaborators in the United States, Italy and Spain. The prospective study material was composed of cDNA or gDNA derived from T cells, B-cell-depleted T cells, or PBMCs. Subjects who had been exposed to COVID-19, were actively infected with it, or had recovered from it provided the deeply sampled blood TCRbeta repertoires that made up the dataset. A freely available public database, intended as a resource for researchers studying the immune response to SARS-CoV-2, is where the repertoires were released. Samples came from the ongoing ImmuneRACE study (first 160 participants) plus 1,254 subjects from 6 global collaborators. A de-identified subject ID, COVID-19 status, age in years and sex were almost always included in the sample metadata. Where available, HLA class I and class II types were taken from metadata supplied by the sample provider and were not determined by assay-based typing. General study outcomes and caveats: Clinical and demographic metadata were provided uncurated, with the amount varying by source and participant.

This clone was picked up a small number of times. Its antigen has not been determined. Base quality data are lacking; no much larger clone is found one base away. Collaborating institutions collected whole blood in K2EDTA tubes following their own protocols. For TCRbeta analysis, collaborators shipped samples in one of three forms: frozen whole blood, isolated PBMCs, or DNA extracted from either of those sample types. TCRbeta CDR3 regions were amplified from genomic DNA by means of the immunoSEQ Assay, a bias-controlled multiplex PCR. As for the original processing: Within the assay, amplification of reference gene primers was used to estimate how many nucleated cells each sample contained. Sequence reads were collapsed and filtered to measure the absolute abundance of every unique TCRbeta CDR3 rearrangement. Productive Simpson clonality was computed per sample as the square root of Simpson's diversity index over productive rearrangements. TCRdb mirrors the immuneACCESS table, restricted to in-frame sequences. Some clones are absent from its copies; in checked studies, under half trace to an unresolved V gene, and the reason for the others is unknown. The DNA gave D and trimming, while V, J and clone size come from that table. The sample records under 65,000 clones, around 84% of which are singletons. Less than 6.5% of the sample is in the top ten clones.

Material for sequencing was peripheral blood. This TCR came from a woman aged 60-75 years with acute or convalescent COVID-19.

The nucleotide sequence is TGTGCCAGTAGCACAAAACCGAGGGTTTCACCCCTCCACTTT. Translated, it gives CASSTKPRVSPLHF. The rearrangement combines TRBV19 with TRBJ1-6; there is no confident call for the D gene. Reading the germline V gene (reference sequence) gives CDR1 LNHDA and CDR2 SQIVND. CDR3 length: 14 amino acids, cysteine to phenylalanine. The DNA shown is the 42-base CDR3, in frame from base 1. V gives up 6 bases and J gives up 9 bases, and the segment between their germline ends measures 15 bases.